This T cell receptor (beta chain) was sequenced for a study of blood T cell repertoires in COVID-19. The overall study: The United States, Italy and Spain supplied acute and convalescent COVID-19 samples. Nucleic acid was either cDNA or gDNA, and it came from T cells, B-cell-depleted T cells, or PBMCs.

In the original analysis: Estimated nucleated cell counts came from reference gene primer amplification. Libraries were prepared by immunoSEQ multiplex PCR; TCRdb keeps only in-frame clonotypes and omits some of them. V, J and clone size are taken as reported in that table, and D and trimming were inferred from the DNA itself. This sample has roughly 57,000 clones, with about 87% found just once. The CDR3 runs 17 residues. Germline CDR1 is SGHRS and CDR2 is YFSETQ. After removal of 0 bases from V and 3 bases from J, the junction contained 10 bases not matched to a gene. The chain recombines TRBV5-1 with TRBJ2-3, with 7 bases aligning to TRBD2. Material for sequencing was peripheral blood. The source of this sequence is a man aged 60-69 years with active or convalescent COVID-19. The CDR3 protein is CASSLAGAGAATDTQYF. CDR3 coding DNA: TGCGCCAGCAGCTTGGCCGGGGCGGGAGCGGCAACAGATACGCAGTATTTT.